The next 28 T cell receptor beta chains were all read from a single sample in a study of shared clonotypes between healthy human individuals. Naive CD8 cells lacked CD45RO and underwent positive selection for CCR7, leaving out terminally differentiated effector memory CD45RA+ cells. Data came from immunoSEQ multiplex PCR; TCRdb stores just in-frame clones and leaves some out. The sample contains hundreds of thousands of clones, about 96% of which appear only once. Sequenced input: naive CD8+ T cells sorted from blood. The receptors shown here come from a woman in her twenties or thirties in good health.

The chain recombines TRBV27 with TRBJ1-5; 8 bases agree with TRBD1. This CDR3 has 15 amino acids. V shed 7 bases and J 2 bases; nucleotides not matched to a gene: 7. CDR1 and CDR2 from the germline V gene are MNHEY and SMNVEV (reference sequence). CDR3 nucleotide sequence: TGTGCCAGCACCCCCGTGACAGGGGGCAATCAGCCCCAGCATTTT. It specifies CASTPVTGGNQPQHF.

This chain joins TRBV28 and TRBJ2-7; 11 bases agree with TRBD2. Per the germline V gene, CDR1 is MDHEN and CDR2 is SYDVKM. The CDR3 runs to 13 residues. J lost 7 bases, V lost 6 bases, and 5 bases had no gene match. CDR3 loop: CASSLAGGGEQYF. In DNA, the CDR3 is TGTGCCAGCAGCTTAGCGGGAGGGGGGGAGCAGTACTTC.

V usage is TRBV29-1 and J usage is TRBJ2-7; 13 bases map to TRBD2. The germline gives CDR1 SQVTM, CDR2 ANQGSEA. The J segment lost 2 bases and the V segment lost 5 bases, leaving 3 bases of the junction unmatched. This CDR3 comprises 14 residues. The CDR3 DNA sequence: TGCAGCGTTTCAGGACTAGCGGGAGCCTACGAGCAGTACTTC. Protein product: CSVSGLAGAYEQYF.

This clone was counted once. The chain combines TRBV10-1 with TRBJ2-7; 8 bases are a match to TRBD1. CDR1 is WNHNN, CDR2 SYGVQD, per germline (reference sequence). The CDR3 sequence is 14 residues long. The J segment lost 6 bases and the V segment lost 6 bases, leaving 10 bases of the junction unmatched. CDR3 in amino acids: CASSPGTGRVEQYF. DNA for the CDR3: TGCGCCAGCAGCCCCGGGACAGGACGGGTCGAGCAGTACTTC.

V is TRBV2 and J is TRBJ1-5, with D hard to call. This CDR3 comprises 15 residues. V was trimmed by 6 bases and J by 3 bases, leaving 15 bases between them. Per germline, CDR1 SNHLY and CDR2 FYNNEI. The DNA for the CDR3 is TGTGCCAGCAGAGGTGACGGGCACCCCAATCAGCCCCAGCATTTT. This gives the protein CASRGDGHPNQPQHF.

This chain joins TRBV7-8 and TRBJ2-1; 8 positions agree with TRBD2. CDR1 SGHVS and CDR2 FQNEAQ come from the germline V gene. V trimming: 5 bases; J trimming: 8 bases; junction bases outside the gene matches: 11. The CDR3 is made up of 15 amino acids. The DNA of the CDR3 is TGTGCCAGCAGCCCGGGGGGGCTAGCGGGCGATGAGCAGTTCTTC. The encoded protein is CASSPGGLAGDEQFF.

The chain employs TRBV4-1 and TRBJ2-7; 11 nucleotides agree with TRBD2. The junction had 11 bases not matched to a gene; V was cut back by 1 base and J by 3 bases. The CDR3 runs to 18 residues. Germline values: CDR1 MGHRA, CDR2 YSYEKL. The CDR3 is CASSQAPSGRTVGYEQYF. The CDR3 DNA reads as TGCGCCAGCAGCCAAGCGCCTAGCGGGAGGACTGTCGGCTACGAGCAGTACTTC.

Concerning this clone itself: At the DNA level, this CDR3 is encoded by other sequences in the same sample as well. The chain recombines TRBV6-5 with TRBJ2-7; no clear D gene. Germline assignment: CDR1 MNHEY and CDR2 SVGAGI. CDR3 length: 11 amino acids. Trimming removed 6 bases at V and 6 bases at J, with 9 bases between. CDR3 loop: CASSSGGEQYF. CDR3 coding DNA: TGTGCCAGCAGCTCAGGCGGCGAGCAGTACTTC.

The chain carries TRBV28 and TRBJ1-1; D not resolved. Germline lookup yields CDR1 MDHEN and CDR2 SYDVKM. The CDR3 is made up of 15 amino acids. V was trimmed by 5 bases and J by 6 bases, leaving 19 bases between them. The CDR3 region is CASSPPGDAPPEAFF. For the CDR3, the DNA is TGTGCCAGCAGTCCGCCCGGCGACGCTCCCCCTGAAGCTTTCTTT.

The chain uses TRBV28 and TRBJ2-5, with TRBD2 identical over 11 bases. V lost 4 bases and J lost 0; bases outside the gene matches: 7. The CDR3 contains 17 residues. Germline V gives CDR1 MDHEN, CDR2 SYDVKM. The CDR3 loop reads CASSSITTSGDQETQYF. In nucleotides, the CDR3 is TGTGCCAGCAGTTCCATTACGACTAGCGGGGACCAAGAGACCCAGTACTTC.

The gene calls are TRBV7-2 and TRBJ1-1; no clear D. The CDR3 covers 14 residues. V lost 5 bases, J lost 1 base, and 11 bases lay in between. Germline CDR1 is SGHTA and CDR2 is FQGNSA. CDR3 sequence: CASSHDTSNTEAFF. The DNA for the CDR3 is TGTGCCAGCAGCCACGACACATCGAACACTGAAGCTTTCTTT. The full variable domain, completed using reference TRBV7-2 and TRBJ1-1, is GAGVSQSPSNKVTEKGKDVELRCDPISGHTALYWYRQSLGQGLEFLIYFQGNSAPDKSGLPSDRFSAERTGGSVSTLTIQRTQQEDSAVYLCASSHDTSNTEAFFGQGTRLTVV.

CDR3 nucleotides: TGCGCCAGCAGCTTGGGGGCTAGCGGGGTATCCTACGAGCAGTACTTC. This translates into CASSLGASGVSYEQYF. This rearrangement joins TRBV5-1 to TRBJ2-7; 9 bases map to TRBD2. The V gene's germline CDR1 is SGHRS and CDR2 YFSETQ. The trim removed 0 bases at V and 1 base at J, leaving 5 bases unmatched. There are 16 residues in the CDR3. The complete variable domain, with remaining parts taken from reference TRBV5-1 and TRBJ2-7, reads KAGVTQTPRYLIKTRGQQVTLSCSPISGHRSVSWYQQTPGQGLQFLFEYFSETQRNKGNFPGRFSGRQFSNSRSEMNVSTLELGDSALYLCASSLGASGVSYEQYFGPGTRLTVT.

There are a few counts of this clone. The V call is TRBV11-2, the J call TRBJ1-1; TRBD1 might be the D (5 bases). Germline assignment: CDR1 SGHAT and CDR2 FQNNGV. The CDR3 spans 12 residues. V was trimmed by 0 bases and J by 11 bases, leaving 10 bases between them. This CDR3 reads CASSLEGRAAFF. In DNA, the CDR3 is TGTGCCAGCAGCTTAGAGGGCAGGGCGGCTTTCTTT.

This sequence joins TRBV28 and TRBJ1-2, with no clear D. Germline CDR1 and CDR2: MDHEN and SYDVKM. This CDR3 has 15 residues. Deletions cut 7 bases from V and 5 bases from J, with 20 bases between. DNA of the CDR3: TGTGCCAGCAACTTATCAGAGGGCCAGCCTTATGGCTACACCTTC. It is translated as CASNLSEGQPYGYTF.

The DNA of the CDR3 is TGTGCCAGCAGCGAAAGGACAGGAGGATTAAACGAGCAGTACTTC. Translating it yields CASSERTGGLNEQYF. The chain links TRBV9 to TRBJ2-7, with 7 bases that match TRBD1. Germline V gene sequence: CDR1 SGDLS, CDR2 YYNGEE. V was pared by 3 bases and J by 5 bases, with 11 bases of the junction left unmatched. The length of the CDR3 is 15 residues.

The chain links TRBV4-1 to TRBJ2-7; TRBD2 aligns across 10 bases. Germline CDR1 is MGHRA and CDR2 is YSYEKL. V shed 3 bases and J 1 base; nucleotides not matched to a gene: 3. CDR3 length equals 15 residues. The CDR3 spells CASSHLAGASYEQYF. CDR3 bases: TGCGCCAGCAGCCACCTAGCGGGAGCATCCTACGAGCAGTACTTC.

J is TRBJ2-5 and V is TRBV7-9; TRBD1 agrees at 7 bases. The CDR3 is 14 amino acids. V dropped 5 bases and J dropped 1; count of bases not matched to a gene: 4. Germline assignment: CDR1 SEHNR and CDR2 FQNEAQ (reference sequence). CDR3 sequence: CASSHGTVQETQYF. The CDR3 coding sequence is TGTGCCAGCAGCCACGGGACAGTCCAAGAGACCCAGTACTTC.

V is TRBV19 and J is TRBJ2-3; no definite D call. The ends were cut back, 5 bases at V and 4 bases at J, with 10 bases in the middle. CDR3 length: 13 amino acids. Per the germline V gene, CDR1 is LNHDA and CDR2 is SQIVND (reference sequence). CDR3 residues: CASSPWLADTQYF. The CDR3 nucleotides are TGTGCCAGTAGTCCTTGGTTGGCAGATACGCAGTATTTT.

The V call is TRBV27, the J call TRBJ2-7; D uncertain. V lost 4 bases, J lost 5 bases, and 6 bases lay in between. CDR3 length equals 11 residues. From germline, CDR1 is MNHEY and CDR2 SMNVEV (reference sequence). The CDR3 DNA reads TGTGCCAGCAGTTCATTCCACGAGCAGTACTTC. Amino acids: CASSSFHEQYF.

This clone was counted once. This rearrangement joins TRBV7-9 to TRBJ1-5; D ambiguous. Per germline, CDR1 SEHNR and CDR2 FQNEAQ (reference sequence). This CDR3 has 17 amino acids. Trimming removed 1 base from V and 8 bases from J, with 21 bases in between. CDR3: CASSLEKPGRSVKPQHF. CDR3 sequence (DNA): TGTGCCAGCAGCTTAGAGAAACCGGGAAGATCGGTTAAGCCCCAGCATTTT.

The gene calls are TRBV30 and TRBJ2-1; 10 nucleotides align to TRBD2. Germline loops: CDR1 GTSNPN, CDR2 SVGIG (reference sequence). The ends lost 5 bases at V and 9 bases at J; junction bases unmatched: 16. The CDR3 sequence is 16 residues long. This CDR3 is CAWGNGLAGVNGEQFF. In DNA, the CDR3 is TGTGCCTGGGGCAACGGGCTAGCGGGAGTTAATGGTGAGCAGTTCTTC.

This clone appeared a single time. The V call is TRBV10-2, the J call TRBJ1-1; D gene uncertain. The CDR3 consists of 12 residues. The V end lost 3 bases, the J end lost 5 bases, and 7 bases lay between the germline ends. Germline assignment: CDR1 WSHSY and CDR2 SAAADI. CDR3 bases: TGCGCCAGCAGTGAATGGGGTACTGAAGCTTTCTTT. This sequence encodes CASSEWGTEAFF.

The chain carries TRBV6-1 and TRBJ2-3; D gene uncertain. The CDR3 sequence is 14 residues long. In germline, CDR1 is MNHNS, CDR2 SASEGT. Trimming removed 3 bases at V and 5 bases at J, with 12 bases between. CDR3 in amino acids: CASSDNTIVDTQYF. The DNA for the CDR3 is TGTGCCAGCAGTGACAACACGATCGTAGATACGCAGTATTTT.

V usage is TRBV11-2 and J usage is TRBJ2-7; D unresolved. Trimming stripped 5 bases from V and 6 bases from J, with 8 bases between. CDR1 and CDR2 from the germline V gene are SGHAT and FQNNGV. This CDR3 is 11 amino acids long. Written as DNA, the CDR3 is TGTGCCAGCAGCCCCGGAGCCGAGCAGTACTTC. Translated, it gives CASSPGAEQYF.

This chain links TRBV6-1 with TRBJ2-7, with D perhaps matching TRBD1 (6 bases). The CDR3 spans 12 residues. Germline values: CDR1 MNHNS, CDR2 SASEGT. Between the trimmed V and J ends, which lost 5 bases and 3 bases, there was a span of 8 bases. The CDR3 loop reads CASSWDIYEQYF. In DNA, the CDR3 is TGTGCCAGCAGTTGGGACATCTACGAGCAGTACTTC.

The rearrangement joins TRBV13 to TRBJ1-2; 8 bases agree with TRBD1. This CDR3 comprises 13 residues. V trimming: 10 bases; J trimming: 4 bases; junction bases outside the gene matches: 8. From germline, CDR1 is PRHDT and CDR2 FYEKMQ (reference sequence). In nucleotides, the CDR3 is TGTGCCACCTCGACCGGACAGGGCTATGGCTACACCTTC. Protein: CATSTGQGYGYTF.

The J gene is TRBJ2-7, the V gene TRBV7-9; 13 bases agree with TRBD2. Germline V CDR1 and CDR2: SEHNR, FQNEAQ (reference sequence). This CDR3 has 16 amino acids. With 8 bases clipped from V and 4 bases from J, the junction kept 11 bases outside the gene matches. DNA for the CDR3: TGTGCCAGCTACGCGACTGAGACTAGCGGGAGGTACGAGCAGTACTTC. Amino acid sequence: CASYATETSGRYEQYF.

The CDR3 DNA sequence: TGTGCCAGCAGCTCGGCCGGGAGGACTGAAGCTTTCTTT. It codes for CASSSAGRTEAFF. The chain links TRBV5-6 to TRBJ1-1; D is unclear. Germline CDR1 is SGHDT and CDR2 is YYEEEE. The V end lost 3 bases, the J end lost 5 bases, and 11 bases lay between the germline ends. CDR3 length: 13 amino acids.